The T cell receptor (beta chain) described here comes from a study of blood T cell repertoires in COVID-19 (TCRdb year 2020). Regarding the complete study: Collaborator samples came from the United States, Italy and Spain and covered acute and convalescent phases of COVID-19. The material from the prospective study consisted of cDNA or gDNA derived from T cells, B-cell-depleted T cells, or PBMCs. The dataset comprised deeply sampled blood TCRbeta repertoires from subjects exposed to, actively infected with, or recovered from COVID-19. The repertoires were made available in a free public database intended to serve as a resource for research on the immune response to SARS-CoV-2. Samples were obtained from the ongoing ImmuneRACE study (first 160 participants) and from 1,200 or so subjects provided by 6 global collaborators. The sample metadata nearly always contained a de-identified subject ID, COVID-19 status, age in years and sex. Where available, HLA class I and class II types were taken from metadata supplied by the sample provider and were not determined by assay-based typing.

The CDR3 holds 16 amino acids from the cysteine to the phenylalanine. Just the 48-base CDR3 DNA is kept, in frame starting at base 1. Relative to germline, V is 0 bases shorter and J is 4 bases shorter, with 11 bases between their ends. The germline V gene specifies SGHRS as CDR1 and YFSETQ as CDR2. The immunoSEQ Assay, a bias-controlled multiplex PCR, was used to amplify TCRbeta CDR3 regions from genomic DNA. Turning to the authors' computational methods: The number of nucleated cells in each sample was estimated from the amplification of reference gene primers within the assay. To quantify the absolute abundance of each unique TCRbeta CDR3 rearrangement, sequence reads were collapsed and filtered. For each sample, productive Simpson clonality was calculated as the square root of Simpson's diversity index over productive rearrangements. The table comes from immuneACCESS by way of TCRdb, which keeps in-frame sequences with V and J called. Part of the clones is missing from these tables; in studies checked, under half for an unresolved V gene and the rest for unknown reasons. The V and J calls and clone size come from that table; D and trimming were worked out from the DNA. For this sample the table gives some 42,000 clones, of which nearly 90% were detected only once. Approximately 2.8% of the sample lies in the top ten.

The paper as a whole reports these results and caveats: The quantity of clinical and demographic metadata differed by source and by participant and was supplied without curation.

About this clone: No antigen is known for it. There are no base qualities to consult, and no much larger clone falls within one base.

The collaborating institutions used their own protocols to collect whole blood in K2EDTA tubes. Collaborator samples were shipped for TCRbeta analysis as frozen whole blood, isolated PBMCs, or DNA extracted from either sample type. The clonotype originates from a man between 45 and 60 years old with active COVID-19. The V and J segments used are TRBV5-1 and TRBJ1-6; TRBD1 is perhaps the D gene, given 5 matching bases. The material sequenced was peripheral blood. The DNA sequence is given as TGCGCCAGCAGCTTGGGGAGCGGGGGATATAATTCACCCCTCCACTTT. This sequence encodes CASSLGSGGYNSPLHF.